This TCR beta chain appears in the sequencing data of a study of blood T cells in healthy people across ages. Samples each yielded at least 5 micrograms of total RNA. Sample-barcoded 5' priming and a J-beta primer mix drove a second PCR of about 7 to 11 cycles. TCRdb re-derived calls from the 5' RACE reads in MiXCR, one entry per CDR3 protein. Of over 1,500,000 distinct CDR3 sequences listed, 35% to 50% are singletons. Trimming at V came to 6 bases and at J to 4 bases, leaving 10 bases not matched to a gene. CDR1 and CDR2 from the germline V gene are MNHEY and SMNVEV (reference sequence). The length of the CDR3 is 18 residues.

The sequencing sample was made of blood. The rearrangement links TRBV27 to TRBJ2-1, with 15 bases that match TRBD2. The clonotype was recovered from a human donor in good health. The CDR3 nucleotides are TGTGCCAGCAGGCCCCCGGGACTAGCGGGGGGAAGGTACAATGAGCAGTTCTTC. It encodes CASRPPGLAGGRYNEQFF.